This TCR beta chain was identified in a study of cytomegalovirus exposure and HLA in healthy donors. Use of 60 Vbeta and 13 Jbeta primers characterized the PCR. This table comes from immunoSEQ multiplex PCR, and its TCRdb copy is limited to in-frame clones, with some not included. The sample shows roughly 34,000 clones, around 84% of them seen only once. The CDR3 is 16 amino acids. V lost 0 bases, J lost 8 bases, and 16 bases lay in between. Germline lookup yields CDR1 LGHNA and CDR2 YNFKEQ. This TCR was recovered from a woman aged 18-29 years in good health and CMV-seronegative. The gene calls are TRBV4-2 and TRBJ1-4, with a weak D call TRBD1 (6 bases). Sequencing was done on a sample of PBMCs. CDR3 loop: CASSQEGGARGEKLFF. In nucleotides, the CDR3 is TGTGCCAGCAGCCAAGAGGGGGGCGCGCGGGGGGAAAAACTGTTTTTT.